The entry that follows covers one T cell receptor (beta chain) sequence. The specificity of this receptor is unknown. No quality values exist for individual bases; no much larger clone is one base distant. The CDR3 covers 14 residues, taking in both the cysteine and the phenylalanine. Left in the record is the CDR3 DNA by itself, 42 bases read in frame from the first base. The germline V gene supplies CDR1 MDHEN and CDR2 SYDVKM. A distance of 16 bases separates the germline ends of V and J, which lose 7 bases and 4 bases respectively. The label giving this sample's time point can be read as: baseline before first vaccination. Vaccinee samples were obtained from the UK trials COV001 and COV002, which included a single-blind randomized controlled phase 2/3 trial of AZD1222 (ChAdOx1 nCoV-19) in healthy adults. For TCRbeta chain sequencing, PBMC samples from trial participants were taken at day 0 and at day 28 after the second dose.

The data stem from a study of T cell responses to AZD1222 COVID-19 vaccine (dated by TCRdb to the early 2020s). General notes on the study: AZD1222 recipients given second doses at about 4 weeks or at about 12 weeks were pooled, since spike-specific TCR depth and breadth were not found to differ between the two schedules. Trial participants were enrolled by age into 18-55, 56-69 and 70-plus year subgroups, with about 150, 28 and 57 TCR-sequenced participants respectively. TCR sequencing covered 230 to 250 trial participants: 200 to 220 given two doses of AZD1222 and approximately 25 given two doses of MenACWY control vaccine.

The CDR3 regions of human TCRbeta chains were analyzed by immunosequencing. Regarding the original processing steps: TCRs in the repertoires were compared against a reference library of SARS-CoV-2-specific TCRs that had been generated with the MIRA antigen-specificity platform. Breadth meant the fraction of unique TCRs that were SARS-CoV-2-associated, whereas depth meant the fraction of total T cells that were SARS-CoV-2-associated. Each spike-specific TCR was assigned to its reactive spike region and to a CD4 or CD8 class using the MIRA data. Log10-transformed breadth and depth values were compared by one-way ANOVA with Sidak's multiple comparisons tests. TCRdb holds this immuneACCESS table with in-frame rearrangements only. Some clones are missing; in checked studies, unresolved V genes explain under half, and the rest has no known cause. Clone size and V and J calls were adopted from that table, with D and trimming inferred from the DNA. The sample yields over 150,000 clones; 87% were counted once. About 3% of the sample is taken by the ten largest.

The investigation overall reported the following: Participants were mostly white British and included more females than males, and it was suggested by the authors that clonal diversity may have been underestimated. Reportedly, almost half of the unique spike-specific TCRs recognized epitopes lying outside the regions that are mutated in the B.1.351 and B.1.1.7 variants. Conclusions about previously exposed vaccinees are limited because only a handful of AZD1222 recipients were SARS-CoV-2 seropositive at baseline. After two AZD1222 doses, both the breadth and the depth of spike-specific TCRs were significantly higher than at day 0 and than in MenACWY recipients. Because no day 14 peak-response samples were available, repertoires were characterized only after the peak T cell response. In the small 56-69-year group, the increase in depth fell short of significance, most likely because of low power. The whole spike protein was spanned by vaccine-associated CD4 TCRs, and dominant responses were seen in regions 160-218 and 743-854.

Sequences were derived from peripheral blood, sampled on day 0 of AZD1222 vaccination. The sequence derives from an adult in good health. The rearranged chain carries TRBV28 and TRBJ1-1, and the D gene may be TRBD1, 6 bases matching. The bases are TGTGCCAGCATCACCAGGGGAAGGGGCACTGAAGCTTTCTTT. It translates as CASITRGRGTEAFF.